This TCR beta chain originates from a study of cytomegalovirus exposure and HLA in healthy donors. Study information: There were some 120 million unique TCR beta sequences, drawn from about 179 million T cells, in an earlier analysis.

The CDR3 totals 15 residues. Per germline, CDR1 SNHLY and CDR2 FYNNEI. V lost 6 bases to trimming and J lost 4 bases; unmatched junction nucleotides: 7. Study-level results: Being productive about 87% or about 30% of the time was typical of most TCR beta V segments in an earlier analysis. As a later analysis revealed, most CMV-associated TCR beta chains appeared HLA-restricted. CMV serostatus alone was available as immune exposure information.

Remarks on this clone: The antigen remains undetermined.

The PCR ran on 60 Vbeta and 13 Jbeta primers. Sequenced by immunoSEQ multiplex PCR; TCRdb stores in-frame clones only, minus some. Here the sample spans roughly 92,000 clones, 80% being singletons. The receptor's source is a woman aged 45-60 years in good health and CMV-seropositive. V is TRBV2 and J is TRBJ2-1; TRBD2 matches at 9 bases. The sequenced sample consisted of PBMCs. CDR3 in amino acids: CASRVSGSLYNEQFF. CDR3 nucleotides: TGTGCCAGCAGGGTTAGCGGGAGCCTGTACAATGAGCAGTTCTTC.